This T cell receptor (beta chain) was sequenced during a study of blood T cell repertoires in COVID-19. The germline V gene encodes CDR1 MNHEY and CDR2 SMNVEV (reference sequence). V was pared by 5 bases and J by 5 bases, with 12 bases between. This CDR3 is built from 13 residues. The assay was immunoSEQ multiplex PCR, and TCRdb's table has in-frame clones only and misses some. The sample yields about 130,000 clones, roughly 85% seen once. Sequencing was done on a sample of peripheral blood. The TCR originated in a woman of 80 years or more with COVID-19, enrolled during active disease. The chain links TRBV27 to TRBJ2-5; D possibly corresponds to TRBD2 (6 bases). CDR3 sequence: CASSKRGFETQYF. CDR3 DNA: TGTGCCAGCAGTAAACGGGGGTTCGAGACCCAGTACTTC.